This T cell receptor beta chain was captured by sequencing in a study of cytomegalovirus exposure and HLA in healthy donors. On this clone itself: Antigen: not known.

Both 60 Vbeta primers and 13 Jbeta primers went into the PCR. Method: immunoSEQ multiplex PCR; TCRdb's copy keeps in-frame clones and lacks some. The repertoire consists of some 150,000 clones, with roughly 89% occurring once and the leading ten covering 0.85%. General study results and limits: The authors later linked a missense DCLRE1C variant to TCR beta V- and J-gene trimming. CMV serostatus alone was available as immune exposure information.

CDR3 size: 16 residues. The trim removed 3 bases at V and 1 base at J, leaving 7 bases unmatched. Germline-derived CDR1 and CDR2 are SGDLS and YYNGEE. V and J are TRBV9 and TRBJ1-1; 9 bases are shared with TRBD1. This sequence originates from a woman in her 30s in good health and CMV-seronegative. The sample comprised PBMCs. CDR3 in DNA: TGTGCCAGCAGCGCAGGTACGGACAGGGGGAACACTGAAGCTTTCTTT. Its protein is CASSAGTDRGNTEAFF.